Below, 5 T cell receptor beta chains from the same sample are listed, as sequenced in a study of shared clonotypes between healthy human individuals. TCRdb's copy holds only in-frame clones and misses some; the assay was immunoSEQ multiplex PCR. The sample shows roughly 1 million clones, 70% to 80% of them seen only once. Material for sequencing was memory CD4+ T cells sorted from blood. Subset of the sample: CD45RA-negative fraction. The receptors stem from a man between 18 and 29 years old in good health.

As concerns this clone: Within the sample, other DNA sequences also encode this same CDR3. CDR3 in amino acids: CASSHLGSGAYNEQFF. Here the CDR3 DNA reads TGTGCCAGCAGCCACCTGGGGTCGGGAGCCTACAATGAGCAGTTCTTC. The chain is built from TRBV14 and TRBJ2-1, with D possibly being TRBD2 (6 bases). Germline CDR1 SGHDN, CDR2 FVKESK. This CDR3 has 16 amino acids. V was cut by 3 bases and J by 2 bases, with 14 bases left in between.

This clone was found once. V gene TRBV6-5 combines with J gene TRBJ2-4, with D possibly being TRBD2 (5 bases). From germline, CDR1 is MNHEY and CDR2 SVGAGI. V dropped 1 base and J dropped 3 bases, with 10 bases sitting between them. The CDR3 is made up of 15 amino acids. CDR3 sequence (DNA): TGTGCCAGCAGTTACTTAGGTGGAGGCAAAAACATTCAGTACTTC. Encoded protein: CASSYLGGGKNIQYF.

This clone was detected a few times. The rearrangement uses TRBV19 and TRBJ1-2; no clear D. CDR1 is LNHDA and CDR2 is SQIVND in the germline V gene (reference sequence). The CDR3 is 17 amino acids. V lost 3 bases to trimming and J lost 0 bases, with 17 bases between them. In DNA form, the CDR3 reads TGTGCCAGTAGTATCCGTCCGGCACCCCCGTCTAACTATGGCTACACCTTC. Its protein product is CASSIRPAPPSNYGYTF.

This clone has a handful of counts. The chain couples TRBV7-2 to TRBJ2-2; tentatively, D is TRBD1 (5 bases). Trimming pared 5 bases from V and 2 bases from J, leaving 18 bases between. CDR1 SGHTA and CDR2 FQGNSA come from the germline V gene. The CDR3 length is 17 residues. Written as DNA, the CDR3 is TGTGCCAGCAGCCCCACACAGGTTTGGCTTAACACCGGGGAGCTGTTTTTT. Residues: CASSPTQVWLNTGELFF.

The V and J genes are TRBV7-6 and TRBJ2-2, with TRBD1 matching over 8 bases. Unmatched junction bases numbered 9, after V lost 8 bases and J lost 7 bases. This CDR3 has 14 amino acids. CDR1 and CDR2 (germline): SGHVS, FNYEAQ. CDR3 DNA sequence: TGTGCCAGCCAGCAGGGGGCATCAAGCGGGGAGCTGTTTTTT. Translating it yields CASQQGASSGELFF.